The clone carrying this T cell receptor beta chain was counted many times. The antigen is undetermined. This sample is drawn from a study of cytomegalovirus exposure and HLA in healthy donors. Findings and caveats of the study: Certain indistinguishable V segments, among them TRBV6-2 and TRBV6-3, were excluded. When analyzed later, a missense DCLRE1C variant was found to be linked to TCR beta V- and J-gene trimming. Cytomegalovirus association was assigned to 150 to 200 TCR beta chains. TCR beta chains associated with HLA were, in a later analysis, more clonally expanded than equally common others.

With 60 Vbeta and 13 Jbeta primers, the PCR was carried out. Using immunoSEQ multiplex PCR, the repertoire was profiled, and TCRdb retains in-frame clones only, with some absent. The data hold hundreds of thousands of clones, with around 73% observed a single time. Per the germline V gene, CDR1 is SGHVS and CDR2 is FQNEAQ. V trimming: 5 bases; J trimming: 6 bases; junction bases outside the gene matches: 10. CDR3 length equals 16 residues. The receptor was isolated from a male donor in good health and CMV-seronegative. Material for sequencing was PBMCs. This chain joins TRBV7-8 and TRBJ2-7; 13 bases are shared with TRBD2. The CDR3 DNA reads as TGTGCCAGCAGCGAACGGACTAGCGGGAGATCGGGCGAGCAGTACTTC. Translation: CASSERTSGRSGEQYF.